Below are 2 T cell receptor beta chains sequenced from a single sample in a study of glioma-infiltrating T cells. Amplification of TCR alpha and beta CDR3 regions from RNA used iRepertoire nested multiplex PCR. TCRdb re-derived calls from the multiplex PCR reads in MiXCR, one entry per CDR3 protein. The profile shows 85,000 to 110,000 distinct CDR3 sequences, under 30% of them singletons. The source material was glioma tissue, nonneoplastic brain tissue, or PBMCs (not recorded which). The receptors stem from a human donor with low-grade glioma or glioblastoma, undergoing nonglioma brain surgery, or in good health (not recorded which).

The table lists this clonotype with a few counts. The chain joins TRBV7-9 to TRBJ1-2, with 11 positions matching TRBD1. Germline CDR1 is SEHNR and CDR2 is FQNEAQ (reference sequence). The CDR3 has 18 amino acids. V lost 6 bases and J lost 1; bases outside the gene matches: 13. CDR3 loop: CASSSVSDRGPHNYGYTF. The CDR3 DNA reads TGTGCCAGCAGTTCCGTCTCGGACAGGGGGCCTCATAACTATGGCTACACCTTC.

This clonotype was seen only a few times. V is TRBV3-1 and J is TRBJ2-4, with TRBD2 matching 9 bases. Unmatched junction bases numbered 4, after V lost 1 base and J lost 9 bases. Germline lookup yields CDR1 LGHDT and CDR2 YNNKEL (reference sequence). The CDR3 is 14 amino acids. The CDR3 region is CASSQGGGAGIQYF. The CDR3, as DNA: TGTGCCAGCAGCCAAGGCGGGGGGGCAGGCATTCAGTACTTC.